A single sample is the source of the 20 T cell receptor beta chains below, sequenced in a study of identifying expanded T cells in peripheral blood (dated by TCRdb to the late 2010s). Receptor amplification or capture employed the immunoSEQ multiplex PCR assay. Not all clones reach the TCRdb copy of this immuneACCESS table, which keeps in-frame sequences only. Checked studies attribute under half of the gap to unresolved V genes and leave the rest unexplained. Recorded for this sample are approximately 90,000 clones; around 88% of them occurred a single time. The ten largest clonotypes hold 5.6% of the sample. The specimen was blood. The receptors shown here come from a person aged 18 to 75 in good health.

The genes are TRBV7-2 and TRBJ1-1; TRBD1 aligns across 8 bases. CDR3 length equals 15 residues. CDR1 and CDR2 from the germline V gene are SGHTA and FQGNSA. V was clipped by 5 bases and J by 2 bases; unmatched bases: 7. CDR3: CASSPTRGPNTEAFF. The CDR3 DNA reads TGTGCCAGCAGCCCGACCAGGGGGCCCAACACTGAAGCTTTCTTT.

This clone was seen a single time. The chain employs TRBV25-1 and TRBJ1-3; D not resolved. The CDR3 is 14 residues long. V lost 3 bases to trimming and J lost 2 bases, with 8 bases between them. CDR1 and CDR2 (germline): MGHDK, SYGVNS. The chain's CDR3 is CASSDMGAGNTIYF. As DNA, the CDR3 is TGTGCCAGCAGTGACATGGGAGCTGGAAACACCATATATTTT.

The chain has TRBV7-7 and TRBJ1-5; tentatively, D is TRBD1 (5 bases). Germline CDR1 reads SSHAT; CDR2 reads FNYEAQ (reference sequence). V was cut by 0 bases and J by 0 bases, with 15 bases left in between. This CDR3 is built from 18 residues. CDR3 nucleotides: TGTGCCAGCAGCTTAGCGACGAATCCAGGACATAGCAATCAGCCCCAGCATTTT. The encoded protein is CASSLATNPGHSNQPQHF. The complete variable domain, with remaining parts taken from reference TRBV7-7 and TRBJ1-5, reads GAGVSQSPRYKVTKRGQDVTLRCDPISSHATLYWYQQALGQGPEFLTYFNYEAQPDKSGLPSDRFSAERPEGSISTLTIQRTEQRDSAMYRCASSLATNPGHSNQPQHFGDGTRLSIL.

The chain joins TRBV19 to TRBJ2-7; D is uncertain. CDR3 length: 13 amino acids. Trimming shortened V by 4 bases and J by 3 bases, and 10 bases separated the two germline ends. The V gene's germline CDR1 is LNHDA and CDR2 SQIVND (reference sequence). In nucleotides, the CDR3 is TGTGCCAGTAGTAAAGAGACCCTCTACGAGCAGTACTTC. Translation: CASSKETLYEQYF.

This clone was counted a single time. The gene calls are TRBV6-6 and TRBJ1-1; tentatively, D is TRBD1 (6 bases). Germline V gene data show CDR1 as MNHNY and CDR2 as SVGAGI (reference sequence). The CDR3 contains 14 residues. The V and J ends lost 5 bases and 6 bases respectively, with 16 bases between them. The CDR3 protein is CASSTGQPGAEAFF. DNA for the CDR3: TGTGCCAGCAGTACCGGACAGCCTGGGGCTGAAGCTTTCTTT.

The chain combines TRBV27 with TRBJ1-1, with D tentatively TRBD1 (5 bases). Trimming removed 3 bases at V and 5 bases at J, with 19 bases between. Germline V gene lookup returns CDR1 MNHEY and CDR2 SMNVEV (reference sequence). The CDR3 covers 16 residues. Written as DNA, the CDR3 is TGTGCCAGCAGTTTGGTGCCCCGAGGGGTGGGGACTGAAGCTTTCTTT. Encoded protein: CASSLVPRGVGTEAFF.

The rearrangement links TRBV4-1 to TRBJ2-5; 8 nucleotides align to TRBD1. The CDR3 loop spans 18 amino acids. Losses at the gene ends were 3 bases for V and 4 bases for J; bases not matched to a gene: 16. Germline CDR1 is MGHRA and CDR2 is YSYEKL. The CDR3, as DNA: TGCGCCAGCAGCCACCACCAGCAATTGACAGGGGTAGGAGAGACCCAGTACTTC. Encoded protein: CASSHHQQLTGVGETQYF.

This clone was observed once. This chain uses TRBV6-1 with TRBJ1-5; D unclear. CDR1 and CDR2 from the germline V gene are MNHNS and SASEGT. V was pared by 4 bases and J by 6 bases, with 10 bases between. The CDR3 totals 13 residues. The CDR3: CASSGLSVQPQHF. The CDR3, as DNA: TGTGCCAGCAGTGGTCTTTCCGTTCAGCCCCAGCATTTT.

The sample holds a few counts of this clone. This chain connects TRBV7-2 to TRBJ1-4; D ambiguous. The CDR3 runs to 15 residues. Between the trimmed V and J ends, which lost 5 bases and 5 bases, there was a span of 15 bases. The germline gives CDR1 SGHTA, CDR2 FQGNSA. CDR3 sequence (DNA): TGTGCCAGCAGCGACCGCCGACGGCTAAATGAAAAACTGTTTTTT. As protein: CASSDRRRLNEKLFF.

The rearrangement links TRBV27 to TRBJ1-5; D unresolved. Trimming left V 5 bases short and J 9 bases short, with 14 bases between. The CDR3 totals 13 residues. CDR1 MNHEY and CDR2 SMNVEV come from the germline V gene (reference sequence). The CDR3 DNA sequence: TGTGCCAGCAGTCCCGACCCTCGCTGGCCCCAGCATTTT. Its translation: CASSPDPRWPQHF.

A single count supports this clone. This sequence joins TRBV5-1 and TRBJ2-7; D remains ambiguous. The germline V gene has CDR1 SGHRS and CDR2 YFSETQ. CDR3 length equals 14 residues. Trimming stripped 5 bases from V and 1 base from J, with 13 bases between. The CDR3 loop reads CASSELDPSYEQYF. The DNA for the CDR3 is TGCGCCAGCAGTGAGTTGGATCCGTCCTACGAGCAGTACTTC.

The chain uses TRBV11-3 and TRBJ2-4; TRBD1 agrees at 10 bases. Germline CDR1 and CDR2: SGHNT and YENEEA. Trimming at V came to 5 bases and at J to 4 bases, leaving 8 bases not matched to a gene. CDR3 length: 16 residues. CDR3 residues: CASSRWTGGGKNIQYF. CDR3 coding DNA: TGTGCCAGCAGCCGGTGGACAGGGGGAGGGAAAAACATTCAGTACTTC.

This chain uses TRBV4-1 with TRBJ2-7; D uncertain. Deletions cut 0 bases from V and 2 bases from J, with 14 bases between. CDR3 length: 16 residues. Looked up from germline, CDR1 is MGHRA and CDR2 is YSYEKL. CDR3 region: CASSQDFAPIAYEQYF. The CDR3 nucleotides are TGCGCCAGCAGCCAAGACTTTGCCCCGATCGCCTACGAGCAGTACTTC.

The DNA for the CDR3 is TGTGCCTGGAGAATCCCTTTGGTCTATGGCTACACCTTC. Its translation is CAWRIPLVYGYTF. This chain joins TRBV30 and TRBJ1-2; D not certain. The CDR3 extends over 13 amino acids. Looked up from germline, CDR1 is GTSNPN and CDR2 is SVGIG (reference sequence). V lost 3 bases to trimming and J lost 4 bases, with 12 bases between them.

The chain recombines TRBV19 with TRBJ1-2, with a weak D call TRBD1 (5 bases). V was shortened by 7 bases and J by 8 bases, with 14 bases between the two germline ends. CDR3 size: 12 residues. Germline CDR1 reads LNHDA; CDR2 reads SQIVND (reference sequence). Here the CDR3 reads CASTQGGLGYTF. CDR3 bases: TGTGCCAGTACCCAGGGAGGGCTCGGCTACACCTTC.

The rearrangement joins TRBV5-4 to TRBJ2-3; possible D gene TRBD1, 6 bases. Trimming took off 2 bases at V and 3 bases at J, with 7 bases between the two ends. Per the germline V gene, CDR1 is SGHNT and CDR2 is YYREEE (reference sequence). The CDR3 spans 13 residues. CDR3 sequence: CASSFTGTDTQYF. CDR3 DNA sequence: TGTGCCAGCAGCTTTACAGGGACAGATACGCAGTATTTT.

The rearrangement uses TRBV7-2 and TRBJ2-3, with D possibly matching TRBD2 (5 bases). Deletions cut 2 bases from V and 0 bases from J, with 15 bases between. Germline V lookup: CDR1 SGHTA, CDR2 FQGNSA. CDR3 size: 17 residues. The CDR3 DNA follows: TGTGCCAGCAGCTTAACGTTCTGGGCGGGTAGCACAGATACGCAGTATTTT. This encodes CASSLTFWAGSTDTQYF.

The V and J genes are TRBV7-6 and TRBJ1-1; 10 bases align to TRBD1. With V trimmed by 5 bases and J by 4 bases, 7 bases remained unmatched. The CDR3 sequence is 15 residues long. CDR1 is SGHVS and CDR2 is FNYEAQ in the germline V gene. The CDR3 DNA sequence: TGTGCCAGCAGCCCCCCGGGACAGGGGTTCACTGAAGCTTTCTTT. This translates into CASSPPGQGFTEAFF.

The chain joins TRBV9 to TRBJ2-7; TRBD1 agrees at 8 bases. Trimming cost V 2 bases and J 1 base; bases outside gene matches: 8. The CDR3 consists of 16 residues. CDR1 and CDR2 from the germline V gene are SGDLS and YYNGEE. CDR3 in amino acids: CASSVNPGQASYEQYF. Written as DNA, the CDR3 is TGTGCCAGCAGCGTTAATCCGGGACAGGCATCCTACGAGCAGTACTTC.

The chain employs TRBV30 and TRBJ1-2; 7 bases align to TRBD1. The V segment lost 8 bases and the J segment 5 bases; nucleotides outside the gene matches: 35. CDR1 is GTSNPN, CDR2 SVGIG, per germline (reference sequence). This CDR3 spans 21 amino acids. CDR3 region: CAGDTLPGAGGTLTQRYGYTF. The CDR3 DNA reads as TGTGCCGGGGATACATTGCCCGGGGCAGGGGGTACCCTGACCCAAAGATATGGCTACACCTTC.